The entry below gives a single T cell receptor beta chain sequence along with its context. Its antigen is not identified. Clones were read by immunoSEQ multiplex PCR, and TCRdb kept only the in-frame ones, dropping some. Of some 20,000 clones listed, 65% to 85% are singletons. All trial patients relapsed after autologous stem cell transplantation. V dropped 5 bases and J dropped 4 bases, with 17 bases sitting between them. Germline V gene lookup returns CDR1 MNHEY and CDR2 SVGAGI. This CDR3 has 15 residues. This specimen belongs to a study of PD-1 blockade in classical Hodgkin lymphoma. Study-level findings and limits: According to reports, newly diagnosed patients had lower baseline TCR diversity than healthy donors, and relapsed/refractory patients had lower baseline TCR diversity still.

The rearrangement links TRBV6-5 to TRBJ2-5; D is perhaps TRBD1 (5 bases). The TCR comes from a human donor with classical Hodgkin lymphoma. Sequencing used peripheral blood mononuclear cells (PBMCs), obtained at baseline. The CDR3 here is CASSTDQGLVETQYF. The CDR3 DNA reads TGTGCCAGCAGTACGGACCAGGGCTTGGTAGAGACCCAGTACTTC.